These 23 T cell receptor beta chains originate from one sample sequenced in a study of T cell changes during pregnancy in multiple sclerosis. Assay: immunoSEQ multiplex PCR; the TCRdb copy retains only in-frame clones and omits some. The sample lists some 60,000 clones, 92% occurring once. The sample was peripheral blood, taken in the third trimester of pregnancy. All receptors derive from a female donor in good health, enrolled as a control in a pregnancy study.

The chain joins TRBV7-6 to TRBJ1-1, with D possibly being TRBD1 (5 bases). CDR3 length: 16 residues. Germline CDR1 is SGHVS and CDR2 is FNYEAQ. V was clipped by 1 base and J by 0 bases, with 12 bases between them. The CDR3 reads CASSLGQIDMNTEAFF. DNA of the CDR3: TGTGCCAGCAGCTTAGGACAGATAGACATGAACACTGAAGCTTTCTTT. Full variable domain (rest looked up from reference TRBV7-6 and TRBJ1-1): GAGVSQSPRYKVTKRGQDVALRCDPISGHVSLYWYRQALGQGPEFLTYFNYEAQQDKSGLPNDRFSAERPEGSISTLTIQRTEQRDSAMYRCASSLGQIDMNTEAFFGQGTRLTVV.

This clone showed up just a few times. The V call is TRBV15, the J call TRBJ1-6; the D gene is possibly TRBD1 (5 bases). This CDR3 contains 15 residues. Germline CDR1 LNHNV, CDR2 YYDKDF (reference sequence). V was trimmed by 4 bases and J by 6 bases, leaving 13 bases between them. The CDR3 spells CATSTQVDPNSPLHF. The CDR3 nucleotides are TGTGCCACCAGCACACAGGTCGATCCTAATTCACCCCTCCACTTT.

This clone appeared a single time. The chain recombines TRBV12-5 with TRBJ2-7; tentative D call: TRBD2 (6 bases). Deletions cut 2 bases from V and 5 bases from J, with 16 bases between. CDR1 and CDR2 (germline): LGHNT, FRNRAP. The CDR3 totals 15 residues. The CDR3 loop reads CASGLSAGSSDEQYF. The CDR3 DNA is TGTGCTAGTGGTTTGTCCGCGGGATCCTCAGACGAGCAGTACTTC.

CDR3 sequence: CASSGGRGAFF. The CDR3, as DNA: TGTGCCAGCAGTGGGGGCCGCGGAGCTTTCTTT. The chain uses TRBV2 and TRBJ1-1; maybe TRBD1 (5 bases). The CDR3 has 11 residues. Germline-derived CDR1 and CDR2 are SNHLY and FYNNEI. The V and J ends lost 4 bases and 10 bases respectively, with 10 bases between them.

The chain uses TRBV14 and TRBJ2-7; a weak D match, TRBD1 (5 bases). Trimming stripped 0 bases from V and 2 bases from J, with 8 bases between. CDR1 SGHDN and CDR2 FVKESK come from the germline V gene. The CDR3 runs 14 residues. The DNA for the CDR3 is TGTGCCAGCAGCCAAGATCTGACAGCCTACGAGCAGTACTTC. Residues: CASSQDLTAYEQYF.

The chain uses TRBV6-4 and TRBJ2-2; perhaps TRBD1 as D (6 bases). Trimming stripped 0 bases from V and 2 bases from J, with 13 bases between. The CDR3 spans 17 residues. The germline V gene has CDR1 MRHNA and CDR2 SNTAGT. The CDR3 region is CASSDSVWTANTGELFF. Here the CDR3 DNA reads TGTGCCAGCAGTGACTCGGTATGGACAGCTAACACCGGGGAGCTGTTTTTT.

This chain uses TRBV9 with TRBJ2-7; D is undetermined. Trimming cost V 10 bases and J 0 bases, with 5 bases left between them. The CDR3 is 10 amino acids. The germline CDR1 and CDR2 sequences are SGDLS and YYNGEE. The CDR3, as DNA: TGTGCCCAACTCTCCTACGAGCAGTACTTC. This encodes CAQLSYEQYF.

This chain uses TRBV19 with TRBJ2-3; 7 bases map to TRBD1. The CDR3 is 16 amino acids. The V and J ends lost 5 bases and 0 bases, in that order; junction bases with no gene match: 8. Looked up from germline, CDR1 is LNHDA and CDR2 is SQIVND (reference sequence). CDR3 amino acids: CASSPDRLYSTDTQYF. CDR3 nucleotides: TGTGCCAGTAGTCCGGACAGGCTATATAGCACAGATACGCAGTATTTT.

This rearrangement joins TRBV29-1 to TRBJ2-1, with 9 bases matching TRBD1. Germline V gene sequence: CDR1 SQVTM, CDR2 ANQGSEA. Germline trimming cut 5 bases from V and 9 bases from J; bases unmatched to any gene: 8. This CDR3 region has 13 residues. This chain's CDR3 is CSVTGQGSSEQFF. DNA of the CDR3: TGCAGCGTTACGGGACAGGGTAGCAGTGAGCAGTTCTTC.

The chain joins TRBV4-3 to TRBJ2-6; D call uncertain. From germline, CDR1 is LGHNA and CDR2 YSLEER. The CDR3 is 17 residues long. Trimming left V 0 bases short and J 0 bases short, with 9 bases between. This CDR3 is CASSQEESSSGANVLTF. The CDR3, as DNA: TGCGCCAGCAGCCAAGAGGAGTCCTCCTCTGGGGCCAACGTCCTGACTTTC.

The chain has TRBV5-1 and TRBJ1-2; the D is unclear. The germline V gene has CDR1 SGHRS and CDR2 YFSETQ. Between the trimmed V and J ends, which lost 4 bases and 1 base, there was a span of 17 bases. The CDR3 is 16 amino acids. CDR3 sequence: CASSSAPTQLNYGYTF. The CDR3 coding sequence is TGCGCCAGCAGCAGCGCCCCAACCCAACTTAACTATGGCTACACCTTC.

This chain connects TRBV5-1 to TRBJ1-2, with a weak D call TRBD1 (5 bases). This CDR3 comprises 16 residues. CDR1 is SGHRS, CDR2 YFSETQ, per germline. Trimming took 4 bases from V and 8 from J, leaving 24 bases between them. The CDR3 loop reads CASSPGGGIESLGYTF. CDR3 DNA sequence: TGCGCCAGCAGCCCCGGCGGGGGGATAGAGAGTTTAGGCTACACCTTC. The full variable domain, its missing parts supplied by reference TRBV5-1 and TRBJ1-2, is KAGVTQTPRYLIKTRGQQVTLSCSPISGHRSVSWYQQTPGQGLQFLFEYFSETQRNKGNFPGRFSGRQFSNSRSEMNVSTLELGDSALYLCASSPGGGIESLGYTFGSGTRLTVV.

The chain uses TRBV6-1 and TRBJ2-7; 7 bases match TRBD2. CDR1 and CDR2 (germline): MNHNS, SASEGT. Trimming removed 2 bases from V and 2 bases from J; junction bases left unmatched: 9. The length of the CDR3 is 16 residues. The CDR3 nucleotides read TGTGCCAGCAGTGAATACGGAGGGAGGGCCCCCTACGAGCAGTACTTC. Its translation: CASSEYGGRAPYEQYF.

The V gene is TRBV15, the J gene TRBJ2-2, with 8 bases that match TRBD2. CDR3 size: 15 residues. Germline V CDR1 and CDR2: LNHNV, YYDKDF (reference sequence). J was trimmed by 4 bases and V by 3 bases; bases with no gene match: 4. This chain's CDR3 is CATSSGGALTGELFF. The CDR3, as DNA: TGTGCCACCAGCAGCGGGGGGGCCCTCACCGGGGAGCTGTTTTTT.

The rearrangement uses TRBV19 and TRBJ1-4; D unclear. V lost 3 bases to trimming and J lost 0 bases, with 11 bases between them. Germline CDR1 is LNHDA and CDR2 is SQIVND (reference sequence). The CDR3 is 16 amino acids. CDR3 sequence: CASSIDDTPTNEKLFF. DNA for the CDR3: TGTGCCAGTAGTATTGATGACACCCCAACTAATGAAAAACTGTTTTTT.

The V call is TRBV5-6, the J call TRBJ2-1; D unclear. Germline V CDR1 and CDR2: SGHDT, YYEEEE. CDR3 length: 12 amino acids. V lost 0 bases and J 14 bases, leaving 12 bases between the germline ends. CDR3 sequence reads: CASSLVRGEEFF. The DNA of the CDR3 is TGTGCCAGCAGCTTGGTGCGTGGAGAGGAGTTCTTC.

This sequence joins TRBV7-9 and TRBJ2-1, with a possible D match to TRBD1 (5 bases). Germline V lookup: CDR1 SEHNR, CDR2 FQNEAQ (reference sequence). V dropped 3 bases and J dropped 4 bases, with 16 bases sitting between them. The CDR3 has 16 amino acids. The CDR3 is CASSLMVAYRYNEQFF. The CDR3 coding sequence is TGTGCCAGCAGCTTGATGGTTGCCTACAGGTACAATGAGCAGTTCTTC.

The chain employs TRBV6-4 and TRBJ1-2, with D maybe TRBD1 (5 bases). Trimming took 6 bases from V and 3 from J, leaving 20 bases between them. The germline V gene encodes CDR1 MRHNA and CDR2 SNTAGT. CDR3 length: 16 amino acids. CDR3 amino acids: CASSLGRGLKDYGYTF. The CDR3 DNA is TGTGCCAGCAGCCTCGGGAGGGGACTAAAGGACTATGGCTACACCTTC.

The rearrangement joins TRBV30 to TRBJ2-3; 12 bases are a match to TRBD2. CDR1 and CDR2 from the germline V gene are GTSNPN and SVGIG (reference sequence). CDR3 length equals 15 residues. The junction had 5 bases not matched to a gene; V was cut back by 2 bases and J by 5 bases. The CDR3 DNA follows: TGTGCCTGGAGTCTTCTAGCGGGGGGGCTAGATACGCAGTATTTT. It codes for CAWSLLAGGLDTQYF.

Only one count was recorded for this clone. The chain has TRBV6-5 and TRBJ1-5; 10 bases agree with TRBD1. Germline V gene data show CDR1 as MNHEY and CDR2 as SVGAGI. The CDR3 totals 15 residues. Trimming cost V 6 bases and J 5 bases; bases outside gene matches: 7. CDR3 bases: TGTGCCAGCAGCTCCGACAGGGGGCTTGATCAGCCCCAGCATTTT. Its translation: CASSSDRGLDQPQHF.

V usage is TRBV4-2 and J usage is TRBJ1-4, with D perhaps matching TRBD1 (6 bases). Germline values: CDR1 LGHNA, CDR2 YNFKEQ. Trimming left V 4 bases short and J 5 bases short, with 20 bases between. This CDR3 region has 17 residues. For the CDR3, the DNA is TGTGCCAGCAGCCCAACCGACAAAGGACAGCTGAATGAAAAACTGTTTTTT. Protein: CASSPTDKGQLNEKLFF.

J is TRBJ2-7 and V is TRBV5-6; 7 positions match TRBD2. The ends lost 0 bases at V and 0 bases at J; junction bases unmatched: 6. Per germline, CDR1 SGHDT and CDR2 YYEEEE. This CDR3 is built from 16 residues. Here the CDR3 reads CASSLVTSWDSYEQYF. In DNA form, the CDR3 reads TGTGCCAGCAGCTTGGTGACTAGCTGGGACTCCTACGAGCAGTACTTC.

The gene calls are TRBV11-3 and TRBJ2-7; 8 positions agree with TRBD2. CDR1 and CDR2 from the germline V gene are SGHNT and YENEEA. V lost 1 base, J lost 2 bases, and 1 base stayed unmatched. The CDR3 has 14 residues. This CDR3 is CASSLVAGTYEQYF. The CDR3 nucleotides read TGTGCCAGCAGCTTAGTAGCGGGAACCTACGAGCAGTACTTC.